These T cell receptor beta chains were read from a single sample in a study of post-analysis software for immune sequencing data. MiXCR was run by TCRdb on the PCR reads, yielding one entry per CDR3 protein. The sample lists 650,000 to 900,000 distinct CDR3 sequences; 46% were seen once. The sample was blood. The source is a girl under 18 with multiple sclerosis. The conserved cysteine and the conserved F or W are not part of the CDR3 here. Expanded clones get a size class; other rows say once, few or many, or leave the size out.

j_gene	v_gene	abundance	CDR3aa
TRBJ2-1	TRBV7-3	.	ASSLTGPSYEQF
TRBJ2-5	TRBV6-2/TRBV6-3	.	ASNWAGQETQY
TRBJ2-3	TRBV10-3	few	AISEFAASTDTQY
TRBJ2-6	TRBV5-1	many	ASSLGPSGANVLT
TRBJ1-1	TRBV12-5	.	ASGFPTDLNTEAF
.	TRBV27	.	ASSFNSGIYEQY
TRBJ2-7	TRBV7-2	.	ASSSTAVRFYEQY
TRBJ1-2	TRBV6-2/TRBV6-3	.	ASRDRKGRRTVPAGYT
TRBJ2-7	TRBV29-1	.	SVGTSGDYEQY
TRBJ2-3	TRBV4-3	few	ASSHGVSGSGTDTQY
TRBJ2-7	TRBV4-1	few	ASSQLHSAYEQY
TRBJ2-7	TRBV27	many	ASSFKPIKTNEQY
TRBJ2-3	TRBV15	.	ATSTDRVSYEQY
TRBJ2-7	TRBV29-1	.	SVGGVSEQY
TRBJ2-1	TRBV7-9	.	ASSSPEQGAFYSEQF
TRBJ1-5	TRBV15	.	ATSRSTGVEPQH
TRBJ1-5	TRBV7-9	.	ASSHSGTGTLGNQPQH
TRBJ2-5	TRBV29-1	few	SAIETSNSRETQY
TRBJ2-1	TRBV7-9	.	ASTATGGYNEQF
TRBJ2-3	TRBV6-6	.	ASERLNPDTQY
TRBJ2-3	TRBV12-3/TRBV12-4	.	ASSLGGMSTDTQY
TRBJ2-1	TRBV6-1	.	ASSEIRGEGNEQF
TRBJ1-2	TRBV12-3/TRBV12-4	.	ASSLTPGQVYT
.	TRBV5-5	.	ASRQTGTNYEQY
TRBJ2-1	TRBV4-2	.	ASSQDVGGTGNEQF
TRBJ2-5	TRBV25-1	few	ASGTSGRQETQY
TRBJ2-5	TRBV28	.	ASTSPRESWETQY
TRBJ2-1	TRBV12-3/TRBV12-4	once	ASSLSQGEQF
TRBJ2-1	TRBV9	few	ASGVDSAGAYNEQF
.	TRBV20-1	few	SANRAFSGRLDEQY
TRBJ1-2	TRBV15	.	ATSRGGNYGYT
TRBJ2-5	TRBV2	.	AILKGETQY
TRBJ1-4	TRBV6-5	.	ASALGATNEKLF
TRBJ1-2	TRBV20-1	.	SASEGGIHGYT
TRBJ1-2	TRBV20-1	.	SARAGYGYT
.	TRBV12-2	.	ASRRTSGGGRETQY
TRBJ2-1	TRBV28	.	ASITGRPEYNEQF
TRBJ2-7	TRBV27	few	ASSLRGGEDYEQY
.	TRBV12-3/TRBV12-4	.	ASSPLAGGTQY
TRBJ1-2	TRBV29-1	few	SVMTGDGYT
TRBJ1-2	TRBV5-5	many	ASSIGQANYGYT
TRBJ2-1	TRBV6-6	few	ASSGTSGRHEF
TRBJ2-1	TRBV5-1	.	ASSLAGSWDGEQF
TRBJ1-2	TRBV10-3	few	AIRPGTDEAGYT
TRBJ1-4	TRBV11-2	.	ASSPGGGNGEKLF
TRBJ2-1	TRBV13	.	ASSGREGRNEQF
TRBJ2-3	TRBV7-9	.	ASSLVRVSGPSTDTQY
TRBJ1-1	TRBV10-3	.	ATATGGTEAF